A selection of T cell receptor beta chains follows, all from one sample in a study of technical replicates of blood from a handful of donors. The assay was immunoSEQ multiplex PCR, and TCRdb's table has in-frame clones only and misses some. The sample has roughly 68,000 clones; about 87% are singletons. The material sequenced was PBMCs. The receptors stem from a human donor in good health. Some clones in this sample may be carry-over from other donors' samples. CDR3s include the opening cysteine and the closing phenylalanine or tryptophan. The D gene is left open where the match is weak. The size field is filled for only some rows; it gives once, few, many or a size class.

clone size	D gene	V gene	J gene	CDR3 protein	CDR3 DNA
NA	TRBD2	TRBV13	TRBJ2-7	CASSSTGVAGGPSSYEQYF	TGTGCCAGCAGCTCGACGGGAGTCGCGGGGGGGCCAAGCTCCTACGAGCAGTACTTC
NA	TRBD1	TRBV5-1	TRBJ2-2	CASSVRDRGSGELFF	TGCGCCAGCAGCGTCCGGGACAGGGGTTCTGGGGAGCTGTTTTTT
NA	TRBD1	TRBV27	TRBJ1-2	CASSFRQGTHGYTF	TGTGCCAGCAGTTTCAGACAGGGGACCCATGGCTACACCTTC
NA	TRBD2	TRBV7-2	TRBJ2-7	CASSFRGGVYEQYF	TGTGCCAGCAGCTTCCGCGGGGGAGTCTACGAGCAGTACTTC
NA	TRBD1	TRBV5-6	TRBJ1-5	CASSFSGTGILYSNQPQHF	TGTGCCAGCAGTTTTTCCGGGACAGGGATACTTTATAGCAATCAGCCCCAGCATTTT
NA	TRBD1	TRBV2	TRBJ1-5	CASRVTGDQPQHF	TGTGCCAGCAGAGTGACAGGGGATCAGCCCCAGCATTTT
NA	TRBD1	TRBV9	TRBJ2-7	CASSVRDRVGYEQYF	TGTGCCAGCAGCGTCCGGGACAGGGTCGGGTACGAGCAGTACTTC
NA	TRBD1	TRBV4-1	TRBJ2-7	CASSAGTASYEQYF	TGCGCCAGCAGCGCCGGGACAGCATCCTACGAGCAGTACTTC
NA	NA	TRBV18	TRBJ1-5	CASSSASRAGNQPQHF	TGTGCCAGCTCCTCAGCAAGCAGGGCGGGCAATCAGCCCCAGCATTTT
NA	TRBD2	TRBV29-1	TRBJ2-1	CSTSAPLRGAIFSSYNEQFF	TGCAGCACCTCCGCTCCACTGCGGGGGGCGATATTCAGCTCCTACAATGAGCAGTTCTTC
NA	NA	TRBV4-1	TRBJ2-5	CASSHTWELALGGETQYF	TGCGCCAGCAGCCACACCTGGGAATTAGCCCTGGGGGGAGAGACCCAGTACTTC
NA	TRBD2	TRBV7-2	TRBJ2-7	CASSGGGSINEQYF	TGTGCCAGCAGCGGGGGGGGGAGTATAAACGAGCAGTACTTC
NA	TRBD2	TRBV18	TRBJ2-5	CASSPGVAGEAETQYF	TGTGCCAGCTCACCAGGGGTCGCGGGGGAAGCGGAGACCCAGTACTTC
NA	NA	TRBV23-1	TRBJ1-2	CASSQSRGGRQYGYTF	TGCGCCAGCAGTCAATCGAGAGGGGGACGGCAGTATGGCTACACCTTC
NA	TRBD1	TRBV7-9	TRBJ1-2	CASSLAGQGPNYGYTF	TGTGCCAGCAGCTTAGCGGGACAGGGCCCAAACTATGGCTACACCTTC
NA	TRBD1	TRBV4-1	TRBJ1-4	CASSQEGGGGSLGLKLFF	TGCGCCAGCAGCCAAGAAGGAGGGGGCGGGTCCCTCGGGTTAAAACTGTTTTTT
few	TRBD2	TRBV5-6	TRBJ2-1	CASSPGLAGDGEQFF	TGTGCCAGCAGCCCCGGACTAGCGGGGGATGGTGAGCAGTTCTTC
NA	NA	TRBV30	TRBJ1-2	CAWTAGDGYTF	TGTGCCTGGACTGCAGGGGATGGCTACACCTTC
NA	NA	TRBV18	TRBJ2-1	CASSPILRGGNEQFF	TGTGCCAGCTCACCAATACTCCGAGGGGGCAATGAGCAGTTCTTC
NA	TRBD1	TRBV27	TRBJ2-2	CASSDRGRNSGELFF	TGTGCCAGCAGCGACAGGGGGCGAAATAGCGGGGAGCTGTTTTTT
NA	NA	TRBV7-9	TRBJ1-6	CASSLDTLYSPLHF	TGTGCCAGCAGCTTAGATACCCTATATTCACCCCTCCACTTT
NA	TRBD1	TRBV7-2	TRBJ1-2	CASSLVGTGKWNGYTF	TGTGCCAGCAGCTTGGTCGGGACAGGGAAGTGGAACGGCTACACCTTC
NA	TRBD2	TRBV27	TRBJ2-7	CASRMIAGGSYEQYF	TGTGCCAGCAGGATGATAGCGGGGGGCTCCTACGAGCAGTACTTC
once	NA	TRBV5-1	TRBJ2-3	CASSLTGSTDTQYF	TGCGCCAGCAGCTTGACAGGTAGCACAGATACGCAGTATTTT
NA	TRBD2	TRBV7-9	TRBJ2-2	CASSSASGRVYNTGELFF	TGTGCCAGCAGCTCCGCTAGCGGGAGGGTATATAACACCGGGGAGCTGTTTTTT
NA	NA	TRBV5-4	TRBJ1-2	CASSLAGTFSYGYTF	TGTGCCAGCAGCTTGGCCGGGACTTTCAGCTATGGCTACACCTTC
NA	TRBD2	TRBV4-2	TRBJ2-5	CASSQGVGAGGLETQYF	TGTGCCAGCAGCCAAGGAGTGGGAGCGGGGGGGTTAGAGACCCAGTACTTC
NA	TRBD1	TRBV18	TRBJ1-5	CASSPDRALNQPQHF	TGTGCCAGCTCACCAGACAGGGCGCTCAATCAGCCCCAGCATTTT
NA	TRBD1	TRBV15	TRBJ1-2	CATSVRQGAGGYTF	TGTGCCACCAGCGTAAGACAGGGGGCGGGAGGCTACACCTTC
NA	TRBD2	TRBV7-9	TRBJ2-3	CASSPVGLVTDTQYF	TGTGCCAGCAGCCCCGTGGGACTAGTAACAGATACGCAGTATTTT
NA	TRBD1	TRBV9	TRBJ1-2	CASSASGQIYGYTF	TGTGCCAGCAGCGCCTCGGGACAGATCTATGGCTACACCTTC
NA	TRBD2	TRBV18	TRBJ2-7	CASSTQAGLGPYEQYF	TGTGCCAGCTCGACACAAGCGGGACTAGGTCCCTACGAGCAGTACTTC
NA	NA	TRBV18	TRBJ2-3	CASSPALISGDTQYF	TGTGCCAGCTCACCCGCTCTAATCTCAGGGGATACGCAGTATTTT
few	NA	TRBV7-2	TRBJ1-1	CASSPTVTMNTEAFF	TGTGCCAGCAGCCCCACTGTAACCATGAACACTGAAGCTTTCTTT
NA	TRBD1	TRBV5-8	TRBJ1-5	CASSSGQVAYQPQHF	TGTGCCAGCAGCTCTGGACAGGTGGCTTATCAGCCCCAGCATTTT
NA	NA	TRBV4-1	TRBJ2-2	CASSQAPGLTGELFF	TGCGCCAGCAGCCAAGCTCCAGGGTTAACCGGGGAGCTGTTTTTT